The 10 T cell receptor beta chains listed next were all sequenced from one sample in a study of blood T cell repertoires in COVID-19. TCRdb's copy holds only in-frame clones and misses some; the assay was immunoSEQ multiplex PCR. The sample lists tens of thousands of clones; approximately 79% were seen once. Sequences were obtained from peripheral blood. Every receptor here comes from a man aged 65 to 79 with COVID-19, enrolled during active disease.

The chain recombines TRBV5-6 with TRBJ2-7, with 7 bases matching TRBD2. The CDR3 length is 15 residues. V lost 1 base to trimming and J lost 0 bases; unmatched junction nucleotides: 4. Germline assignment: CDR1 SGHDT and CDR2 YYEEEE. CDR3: CASSLITSVSYEQYF. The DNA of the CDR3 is TGTGCCAGCAGCTTGATCACTAGCGTCTCCTACGAGCAGTACTTC.

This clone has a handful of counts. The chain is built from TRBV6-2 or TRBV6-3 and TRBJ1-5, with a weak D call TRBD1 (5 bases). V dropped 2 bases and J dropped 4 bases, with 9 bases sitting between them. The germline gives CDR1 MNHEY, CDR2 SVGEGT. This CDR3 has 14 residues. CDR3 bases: TGTGCCAGCAGTTACGACAGCCCTAATCAGCCCCAGCATTTT. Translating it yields CASSYDSPNQPQHF.

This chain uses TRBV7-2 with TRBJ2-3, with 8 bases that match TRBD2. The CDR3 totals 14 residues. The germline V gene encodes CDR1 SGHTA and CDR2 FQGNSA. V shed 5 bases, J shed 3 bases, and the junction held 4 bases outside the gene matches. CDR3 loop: CASSLGLATDTQYF. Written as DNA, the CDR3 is TGTGCCAGCAGCCTAGGACTAGCAACAGATACGCAGTATTTT.

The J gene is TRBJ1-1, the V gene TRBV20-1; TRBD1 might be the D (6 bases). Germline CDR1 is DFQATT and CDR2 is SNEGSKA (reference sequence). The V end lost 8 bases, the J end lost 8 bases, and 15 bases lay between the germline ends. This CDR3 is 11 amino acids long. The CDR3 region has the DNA TGCAGTCCGTCAGCCGGGACAGAAGCTTTCTTT. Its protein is CSPSAGTEAFF.

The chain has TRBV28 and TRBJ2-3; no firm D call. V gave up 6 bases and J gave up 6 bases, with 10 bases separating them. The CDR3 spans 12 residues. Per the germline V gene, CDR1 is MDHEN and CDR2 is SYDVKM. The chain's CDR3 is CASSVYIDTQYF. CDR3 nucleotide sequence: TGTGCCAGCAGCGTATACATCGATACGCAGTATTTT.

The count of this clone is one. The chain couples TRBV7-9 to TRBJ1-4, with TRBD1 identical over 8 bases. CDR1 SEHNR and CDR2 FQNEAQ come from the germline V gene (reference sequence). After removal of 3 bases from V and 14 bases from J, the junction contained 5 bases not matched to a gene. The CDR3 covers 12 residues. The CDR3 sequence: CASSLNRDRLFF. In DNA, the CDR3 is TGTGCCAGCAGCTTGAACCGGGACAGGCTGTTTTTT.

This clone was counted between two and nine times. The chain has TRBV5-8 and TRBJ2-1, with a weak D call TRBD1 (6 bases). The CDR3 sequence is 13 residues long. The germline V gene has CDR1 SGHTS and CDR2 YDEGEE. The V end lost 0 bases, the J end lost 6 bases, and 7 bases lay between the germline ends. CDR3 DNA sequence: TGTGCCAGCAGCTTGGACAGGGCCAATGAGCAGTTCTTC. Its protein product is CASSLDRANEQFF.

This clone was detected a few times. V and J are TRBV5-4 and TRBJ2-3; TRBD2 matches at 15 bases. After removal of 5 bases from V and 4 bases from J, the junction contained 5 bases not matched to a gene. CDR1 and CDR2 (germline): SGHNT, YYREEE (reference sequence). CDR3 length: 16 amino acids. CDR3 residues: CASSRTSGREADTQYF. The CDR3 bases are TGTGCCAGCAGTCGGACTAGCGGGAGGGAAGCAGATACGCAGTATTTT.

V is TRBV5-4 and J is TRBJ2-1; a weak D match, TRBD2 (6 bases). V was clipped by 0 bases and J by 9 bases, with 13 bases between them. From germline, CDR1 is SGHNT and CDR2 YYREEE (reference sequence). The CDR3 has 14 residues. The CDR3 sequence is CASSLDVGSAEQFF. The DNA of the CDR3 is TGTGCCAGCAGCTTGGATGTCGGGAGCGCTGAGCAGTTCTTC.

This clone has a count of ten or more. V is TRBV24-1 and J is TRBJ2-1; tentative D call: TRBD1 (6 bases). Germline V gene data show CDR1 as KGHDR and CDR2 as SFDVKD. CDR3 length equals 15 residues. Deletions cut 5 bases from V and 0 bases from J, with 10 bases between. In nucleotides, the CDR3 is TGTGCCACCAGTGGAGGGGGAAGCTCCTACAATGAGCAGTTCTTC. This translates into CATSGGGSSYNEQFF.